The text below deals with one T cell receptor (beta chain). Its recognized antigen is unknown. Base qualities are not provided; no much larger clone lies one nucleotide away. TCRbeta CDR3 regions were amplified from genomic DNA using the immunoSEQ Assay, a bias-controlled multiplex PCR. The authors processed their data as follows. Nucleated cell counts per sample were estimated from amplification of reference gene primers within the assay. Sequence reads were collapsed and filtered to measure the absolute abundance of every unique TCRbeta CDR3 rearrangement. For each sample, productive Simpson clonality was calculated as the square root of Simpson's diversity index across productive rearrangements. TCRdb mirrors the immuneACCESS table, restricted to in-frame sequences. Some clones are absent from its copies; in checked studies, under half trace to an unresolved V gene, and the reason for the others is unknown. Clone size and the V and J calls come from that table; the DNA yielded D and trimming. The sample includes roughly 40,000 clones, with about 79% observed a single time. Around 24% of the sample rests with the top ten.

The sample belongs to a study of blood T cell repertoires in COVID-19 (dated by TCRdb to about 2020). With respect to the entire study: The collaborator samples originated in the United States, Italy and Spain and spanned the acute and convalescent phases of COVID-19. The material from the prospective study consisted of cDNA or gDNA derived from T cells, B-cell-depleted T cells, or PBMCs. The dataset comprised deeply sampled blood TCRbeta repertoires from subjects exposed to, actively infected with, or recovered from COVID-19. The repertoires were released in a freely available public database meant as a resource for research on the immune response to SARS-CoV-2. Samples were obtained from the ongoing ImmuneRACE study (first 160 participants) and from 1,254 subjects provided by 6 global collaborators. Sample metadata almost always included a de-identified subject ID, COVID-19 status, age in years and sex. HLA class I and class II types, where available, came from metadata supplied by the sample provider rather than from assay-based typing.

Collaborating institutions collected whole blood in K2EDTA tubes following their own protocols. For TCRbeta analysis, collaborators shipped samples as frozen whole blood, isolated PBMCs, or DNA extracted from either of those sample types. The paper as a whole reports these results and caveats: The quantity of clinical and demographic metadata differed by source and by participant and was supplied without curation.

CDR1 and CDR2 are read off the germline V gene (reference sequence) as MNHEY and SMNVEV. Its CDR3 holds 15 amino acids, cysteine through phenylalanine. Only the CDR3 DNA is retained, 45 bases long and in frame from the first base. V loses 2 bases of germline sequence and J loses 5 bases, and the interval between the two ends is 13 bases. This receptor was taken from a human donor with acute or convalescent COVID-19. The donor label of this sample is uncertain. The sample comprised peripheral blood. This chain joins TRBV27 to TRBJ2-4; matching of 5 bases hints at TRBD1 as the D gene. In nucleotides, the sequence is TGTGCCAGCAGTTTAGTTGGGGCGCGCGAAAACATTCAGTACTTC. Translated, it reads CASSLVGARENIQYF.